This T cell receptor (beta chain) derives from a study of blood T cell repertoires in COVID-19. The data were produced by immunoSEQ multiplex PCR, yet TCRdb's version contains in-frame clones alone and is incomplete. The top ten hold 2.6% of the sample, which has over 250,000 clones, roughly 90% seen once. The sequenced sample consisted of PBMCs or T cells enriched from blood (not recorded which). The source of this sequence is a man aged 55 to 70 who had recovered from COVID-19.

DNA of the CDR3: TGTGCCAGCAGCTCCGGGACAGGGGGTCCGGCTTTCTTT. This encodes CASSSGTGGPAFF. The chain has TRBV7-3 and TRBJ1-1; 11 positions agree with TRBD1. The CDR3 has 13 residues. Germline trimming cut 4 bases from V and 11 bases from J; bases unmatched to any gene: 6. Germline lookup yields CDR1 SGHTA and CDR2 FQGTGA.